This entry concerns a single T cell receptor (beta chain). Antigen unknown. These data come from a study of T cell responses to AZD1222 COVID-19 vaccine. CDR1 and CDR2 from the germline V gene are ENHRY and SYGVKD. With 10 bases removed from V and 3 bases from J, the gap between germline ends came to 13 bases. The CDR3 is 13 residues long. Findings of the study overall: Baseline serostatus was positive in only five to seven AZD1222 recipients. The study found Spike-specific TCR breadth and depth rose after two AZD1222 doses. Vaccine-associated CD4 TCRs spanned spike, dominant at 160-218 and 743-854.

Some clones are missing from TCRdb's copy, which holds only in-frame ones; the method was immunoSEQ multiplex PCR. The sample yields more than 140,000 clones, 90% to 95% seen once. The receptor comes from an adult in good health. V gene TRBV10-3 combines with J gene TRBJ1-5; weak D call: TRBD1 (5 bases). The input for sequencing was peripheral blood, taken on day 0 of MenACWY control vaccination. CDR3 sequence reads: CATHGRDNQPQHF. CDR3 nucleotide sequence: TGTGCCACCCATGGCAGGGACAATCAGCCCCAGCATTTT.